The clone carrying this TCR beta chain came up many times. This sample stems from a study of spatial heterogeneity in lung cancer. Time point specified: sample taken at primary tumor resection. Whole RNA, which was extracted from tumor, nontumor lung tissue or frozen PBMC, was sequenced without any cell sorting. The CDR3 covers 14 residues. V gave up 3 bases and J gave up 0 bases, with 6 bases separating them. Every TCR cDNA molecule carried a tag that served as a unique molecular identifier. Each CDR3 protein is one row after TCRdb ran MiXCR on the 5' RACE reads. This table holds tens of thousands of distinct CDR3 sequences, 7.5% found once.

Sample: PBMCs, taken at surgery. The receptor was derived from a male donor with early-stage non-small cell lung cancer. This chain joins TRBV12-3 or TRBV12-4 and TRBJ2-4, with D hard to call. The chain's CDR3 is CASSFGLAKNIQYF. The CDR3 DNA follows: TGTGCCAGCAGTTTTGGTCTAGCCAAAAACATTCAGTACTTC.